This TCR beta chain appears in the sequencing data of a study of T cell changes during pregnancy in multiple sclerosis. The table came from immunoSEQ multiplex PCR; TCRdb's copy has only in-frame clones and leaves some out. The table includes about 76,000 clones, 80% to 95% detected once. In germline, CDR1 is SGHTA, CDR2 FQGNSA. Deletions cut 5 bases from V and 3 bases from J, with 19 bases between. CDR3 size: 17 residues. Sequencing used peripheral blood, obtained in the first trimester of pregnancy. The clonotype was recovered from a female donor in good health, enrolled as a control in a pregnancy study. The rearrangement uses TRBV7-2 and TRBJ2-2, with D tentatively TRBD2 (6 bases). CDR3 in amino acids: CASSAPPGRRYTGELFF. DNA of the CDR3: TGTGCCAGCAGCGCTCCCCCCGGGAGAAGGTACACCGGGGAGCTGTTTTTT.